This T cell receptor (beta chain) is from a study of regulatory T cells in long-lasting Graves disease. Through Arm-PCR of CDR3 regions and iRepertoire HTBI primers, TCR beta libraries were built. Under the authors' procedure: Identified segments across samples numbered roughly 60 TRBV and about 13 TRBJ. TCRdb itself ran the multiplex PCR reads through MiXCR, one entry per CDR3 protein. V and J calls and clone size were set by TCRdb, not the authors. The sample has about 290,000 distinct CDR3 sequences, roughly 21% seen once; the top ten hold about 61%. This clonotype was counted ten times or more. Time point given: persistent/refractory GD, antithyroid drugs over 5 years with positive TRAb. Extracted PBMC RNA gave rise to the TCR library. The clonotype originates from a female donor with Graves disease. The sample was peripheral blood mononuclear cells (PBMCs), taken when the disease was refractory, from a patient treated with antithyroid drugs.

In nucleotides, the CDR3 is TGTGCCAGCAGTTTGACAGGGGGCAGGGTGCAGTACTTC. This translates into CASSLTGGRVQYF. The genes are TRBV28 and TRBJ2-7, with 10 bases aligning to TRBD1. This CDR3 has 13 residues. Looked up from germline, CDR1 is MDHEN and CDR2 is SYDVKM. Unmatched junction bases numbered 5, after V lost 3 bases and J lost 9 bases.